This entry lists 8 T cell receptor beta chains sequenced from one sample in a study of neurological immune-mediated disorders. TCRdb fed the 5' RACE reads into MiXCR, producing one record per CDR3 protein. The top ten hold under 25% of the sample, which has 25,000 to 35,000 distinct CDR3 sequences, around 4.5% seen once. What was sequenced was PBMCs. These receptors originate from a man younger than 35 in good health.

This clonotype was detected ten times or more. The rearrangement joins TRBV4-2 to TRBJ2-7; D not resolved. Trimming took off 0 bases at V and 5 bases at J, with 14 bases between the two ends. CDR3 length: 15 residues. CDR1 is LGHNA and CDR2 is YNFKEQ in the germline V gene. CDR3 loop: CASSQDWSAPHEQYF. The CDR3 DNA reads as TGTGCCAGCAGCCAAGATTGGTCCGCTCCCCACGAGCAGTACTTC.

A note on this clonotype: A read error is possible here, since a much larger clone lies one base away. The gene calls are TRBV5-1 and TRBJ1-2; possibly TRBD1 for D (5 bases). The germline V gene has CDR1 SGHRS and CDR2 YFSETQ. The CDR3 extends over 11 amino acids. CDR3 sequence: CSSGEGFGYTF. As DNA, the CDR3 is TGCTCCAGCGGTGAGGGGTTTGGCTACACCTTC.

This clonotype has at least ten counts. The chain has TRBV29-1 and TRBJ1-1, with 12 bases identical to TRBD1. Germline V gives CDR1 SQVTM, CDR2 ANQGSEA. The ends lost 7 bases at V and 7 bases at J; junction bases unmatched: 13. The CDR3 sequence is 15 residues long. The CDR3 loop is CSATGTGGVWGEAFF. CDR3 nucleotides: TGCAGCGCTACCGGGACAGGGGGCGTCTGGGGTGAAGCTTTCTTT.

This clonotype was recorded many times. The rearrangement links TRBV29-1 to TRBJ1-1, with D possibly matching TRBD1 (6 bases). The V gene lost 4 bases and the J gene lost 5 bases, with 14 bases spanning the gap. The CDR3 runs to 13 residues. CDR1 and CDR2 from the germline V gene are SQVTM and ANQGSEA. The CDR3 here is CSVARTVETEAFF. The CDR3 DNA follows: TGCAGCGTTGCTCGGACAGTGGAGACTGAAGCTTTCTTT.

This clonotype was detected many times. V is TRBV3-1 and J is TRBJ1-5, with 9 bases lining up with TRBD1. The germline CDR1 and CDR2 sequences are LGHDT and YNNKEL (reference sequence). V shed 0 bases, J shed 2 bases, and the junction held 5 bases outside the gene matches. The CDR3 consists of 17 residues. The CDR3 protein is CASSQDPRTGGNQPQHF. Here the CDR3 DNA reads TGTGCCAGCAGCCAAGATCCCCGGACAGGGGGCAATCAGCCCCAGCATTTT.

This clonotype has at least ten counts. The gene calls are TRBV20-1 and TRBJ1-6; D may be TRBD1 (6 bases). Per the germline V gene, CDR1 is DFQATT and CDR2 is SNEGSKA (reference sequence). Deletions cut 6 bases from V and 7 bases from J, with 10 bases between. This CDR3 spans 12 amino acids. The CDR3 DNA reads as TGCAGTGCCCAAGACAGGAATTCACCCCTCCACTTT. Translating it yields CSAQDRNSPLHF.

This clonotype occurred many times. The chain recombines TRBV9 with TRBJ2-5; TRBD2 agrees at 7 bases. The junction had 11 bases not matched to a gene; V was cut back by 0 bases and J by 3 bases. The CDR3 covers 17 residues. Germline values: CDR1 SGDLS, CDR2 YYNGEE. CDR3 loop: CASSVGVLAGEKETQYF. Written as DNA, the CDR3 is TGTGCCAGCAGCGTAGGGGTCCTGGCGGGGGAAAAAGAGACCCAGTACTTC.

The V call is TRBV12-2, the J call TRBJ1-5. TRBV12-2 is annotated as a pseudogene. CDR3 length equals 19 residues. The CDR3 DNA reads TGTGCAAGTCGCTTAGAACGATATCAGGAGAGCGCTAGCAATCAGCCCCAGCATTTT. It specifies CASRLERYQESASNQPQHF.